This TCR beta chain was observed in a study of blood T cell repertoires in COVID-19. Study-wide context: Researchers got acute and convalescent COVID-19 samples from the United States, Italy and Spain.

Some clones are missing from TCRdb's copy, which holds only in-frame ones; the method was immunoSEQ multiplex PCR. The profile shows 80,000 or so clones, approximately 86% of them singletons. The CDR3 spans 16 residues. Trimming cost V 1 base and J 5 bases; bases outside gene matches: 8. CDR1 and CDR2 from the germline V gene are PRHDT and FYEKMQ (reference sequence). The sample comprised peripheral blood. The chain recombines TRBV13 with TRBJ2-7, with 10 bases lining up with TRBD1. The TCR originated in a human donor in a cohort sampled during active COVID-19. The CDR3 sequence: CASSLEAPGTGDEQYF. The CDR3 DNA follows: TGTGCCAGCAGCTTAGAGGCCCCAGGGACAGGGGACGAGCAGTACTTC.